Each of the 16 T cell receptor beta chains below was sequenced from the same sample in a study of T-cell memory formation after mild COVID-19. TCRdb fed the 5' RACE reads into MiXCR, producing one record per CDR3 protein. The table lists around 390,000 distinct CDR3 sequences, about 17% of them singletons, with approximately 21% in the top ten. Sequenced sample: PBMCs or a T cell subset sorted from them (not recorded which). The receptors shown here come from a man between 18 and 35 years old who had mild COVID-19 (a few samples of this study predate the infection). Cell type and time point are not known.

This clonotype was detected only a few times. The chain uses TRBV7-2 and TRBJ2-7, with D perhaps matching TRBD1 or TRBD2 (5 bases each). Germline V gene lookup returns CDR1 SGHTA and CDR2 FQGNSA. This CDR3 is 14 amino acids long. With 5 bases removed from V and 0 bases from J, the gap between germline ends came to 11 bases. The CDR3 sequence is CASSGTGSSYEQYF. CDR3 sequence (DNA): TGTGCCAGCAGCGGGACGGGAAGCTCCTACGAGCAGTACTTC. The full variable domain, its missing parts supplied by reference TRBV7-2 and TRBJ2-7, is GAGVSQSPSNKVTEKGKDVELRCDPISGHTALYWYRQSLGQGLEFLIYFQGNSAPDKSGLPSDRFSAERTGGSVSTLTIQRTQQEDSAVYLCASSGTGSSYEQYFGPGTRLTVT.

As DNA, the CDR3 is TGTGCCAGCAGTGACCTAGGAGGGGGCAAAGAGACCCAGTACTTC. Amino acid sequence: CASSDLGGGKETQYF. The chain links TRBV6-1 to TRBJ2-5, with a possible D match to TRBD1 (7 bases). The V end was cut by 3 bases, the J end by 3 bases, with 14 bases between. From germline, CDR1 is MNHNS and CDR2 SASEGT. The CDR3 runs to 15 residues.

This clonotype was seen only a few times. J is TRBJ1-5 and V is TRBV19, with 7 bases that match TRBD1. Trimming at V came to 7 bases and at J to 2 bases, leaving 8 bases not matched to a gene. This CDR3 spans 15 amino acids. Germline V gives CDR1 LNHDA, CDR2 SQIVND (reference sequence). The CDR3 DNA is TGTGCCAGTACCCTAGGTGGGACAGGCAATCAGCCCCAGCATTTT. As protein: CASTLGGTGNQPQHF.

CDR3 bases: TGCGCCAGCACGGGAGGGGCCTACGAGCAGTACTTC. Its translation: CASTGGAYEQYF. The genes are TRBV5-1 and TRBJ2-7; 8 nucleotides agree with TRBD2. This CDR3 is 12 amino acids long. In germline, CDR1 is SGHRS, CDR2 YFSETQ. V shed 6 bases and J 2 bases; nucleotides not matched to a gene: 1.

The DNA for the CDR3 is TGCAGTGCCCAAGGGGGCGGTAGCGTGAATACGCAGTATTTT. This codes for CSAQGGGSVNTQYF. The chain combines TRBV20-1 with TRBJ2-3; TRBD1 matches at 7 bases. Germline V gene data show CDR1 as DFQATT and CDR2 as SNEGSKA (reference sequence). Trimming cost V 6 bases and J 7 bases; bases outside gene matches: 13. The CDR3 has 14 residues.

The V gene is TRBV25-1, the J gene TRBJ1-1; TRBD1 aligns across 8 bases. Germline loops: CDR1 MGHDK, CDR2 SYGVNS. With 6 bases clipped from V and 1 base from J, the junction kept 10 bases outside the gene matches. The CDR3 has 16 residues. Written as DNA, the CDR3 is TGTGCCAGCAGGAGCCCAGGGGGCTGGGGGAACACTGAAGCTTTCTTT. Translated, it gives CASRSPGGWGNTEAFF. The whole variable domain, filled in from reference TRBV25-1 and TRBJ1-1, reads EADIYQTPRYLVIGTGKKITLECSQTMGHDKMYWYQQDPGMELHLIHYSYGVNSTEKGDLSSESTVSRIRTEHFPLTLESARPSHTSQYLCASRSPGGWGNTEAFFGQGTRLTVV.

This clonotype was detected many times. The gene calls are TRBV10-1 and TRBJ2-1; perhaps TRBD2 as D (6 bases). Trimming cost V 4 bases and J 9 bases, with 10 bases left between them. The CDR3 totals 12 residues. In germline, CDR1 is WNHNN, CDR2 SYGVQD (reference sequence). The CDR3 here is CASSVRGGEQFF. DNA of the CDR3: TGCGCCAGCAGTGTACGGGGAGGTGAGCAGTTCTTC.

The chain joins TRBV19 to TRBJ2-3; D is tentatively TRBD1 or TRBD2 (6 bases each). Germline V gives CDR1 LNHDA, CDR2 SQIVND (reference sequence). V lost 10 bases to trimming and J lost 3 bases, with 17 bases between them. The CDR3 is 14 amino acids. This CDR3 is CATQWGATTDTQYF. The CDR3 bases are TGTGCCACCCAATGGGGGGCGACAACAGATACGCAGTATTTT.

The chain recombines TRBV6-6 with TRBJ2-7; 10 bases fit TRBD2. Germline CDR1 and CDR2: MNHNY and SVGAGI (reference sequence). CDR3 length equals 16 residues. V gave up 2 bases and J gave up 2 bases; unmatched junction bases: 6. CDR3 DNA sequence: TGTGCCAGCAGTTACGGTAGCGGGGGGTCCACCTACGAGCAGTACGTC. It yields the protein CASSYGSGGSTYEQYV.

This rearrangement joins TRBV7-2 to TRBJ2-5; 8 bases align to TRBD2. J lost 5 bases, V lost 3 bases, and 11 bases had no gene match. CDR1 is SGHTA and CDR2 is FQGNSA in the germline V gene. The CDR3 runs 16 residues. The CDR3, as DNA: TGTGCCAGCAGCTTCGCGGGAGGACCCATCGGGGAGACCCAGTACTTC. Its protein product is CASSFAGGPIGETQYF.

This rearrangement joins TRBV4-3 to TRBJ1-1; TRBD1 agrees at 10 bases. Germline CDR1 reads LGHNA; CDR2 reads YSLEER. V was pared by 5 bases and J by 4 bases, with 7 bases of the junction left unmatched. The CDR3 has 15 residues. The CDR3 nucleotides read TGCGCCAGCAGCTGGCCGGGACAGGGGACCACTGAAGCTTTCTTT. It specifies CASSWPGQGTTEAFF.

This chain joins TRBV9 and TRBJ1-2; D may be TRBD1 (5 bases). Germline V gene data show CDR1 as SGDLS and CDR2 as YYNGEE. V dropped 2 bases and J dropped 4 bases, with 15 bases sitting between them. The CDR3 contains 15 residues. The CDR3 coding sequence is TGTGCCAGCAGCGTTGGGTTGACAGCAACCTATGGCTACACCTTC. Translated: CASSVGLTATYGYTF.

The chain couples TRBV5-6 to TRBJ1-5; TRBD1 is a possible D gene (6 bases). Germline values: CDR1 SGHDT, CDR2 YYEEEE. This CDR3 region has 17 residues. With 2 bases removed from V and 0 bases from J, the gap between germline ends came to 15 bases. The CDR3 region is CASSFNVRGYSNQPQHF. CDR3 sequence (DNA): TGTGCCAGCAGCTTCAATGTCAGGGGCTATAGCAATCAGCCCCAGCATTTT.

The chain carries TRBV9 and TRBJ2-3; 8 positions agree with TRBD2. CDR1 is SGDLS and CDR2 is YYNGEE in the germline V gene. The CDR3 runs 15 residues. J gave up 4 bases and V 1 base, and 5 bases lay outside the gene matches. CDR3 nucleotides: TGTGCCAGCAGCGTATCGGGGGGGAATCCAGATACGCAGTATTTT. As protein: CASSVSGGNPDTQYF. The full variable domain, its missing parts supplied by reference TRBV9 and TRBJ2-3, is DSGVTQTPKHLITATGQRVTLRCSPRSGDLSVYWYQQSLDQGLQFLIQYYNGEERAKGNILERFSAQQFPDLHSELNLSSLELGDSALYFCASSVSGGNPDTQYFGPGTRLTVL.

This clonotype was seen more than once but under ten times. The V and J genes are TRBV6-5 and TRBJ1-1; no clear D gene. The CDR3 runs 14 residues. The V gene's germline CDR1 is MNHEY and CDR2 SVGAGI. Trimming left V 8 bases short and J 2 bases short, with 15 bases between. The CDR3 coding sequence is TGTGCCAGCGTCGCAGCCGGACTTAACACTGAAGCTTTCTTT. Amino acids: CASVAAGLNTEAFF.

The rearrangement joins TRBV6-5 to TRBJ2-7, with TRBD1 matching over 7 bases. Germline V lookup: CDR1 MNHEY, CDR2 SVGAGI. V shed 4 bases and J 4 bases; nucleotides not matched to a gene: 4. This CDR3 has 13 amino acids. The CDR3 here is CASSWGRGYEQYF. Here the CDR3 DNA reads TGTGCCAGCAGTTGGGGCAGGGGGTACGAGCAGTACTTC.